This T cell receptor beta chain was captured in a study of cytomegalovirus exposure and HLA in healthy donors. Study observations and caveats: By HLA locus, TCR association rates varied in a later analysis, with DRB1 showing the most and HLA-C the fewest.

On this clone: The antigen remains undetermined.

Both 60 Vbeta primers and 13 Jbeta primers went into the PCR. Here immunoSEQ multiplex PCR was the method, and the copy in TCRdb shows in-frame clones only, minus some. Among about 170,000 clones listed, around 80% were seen once. This CDR3 is 13 amino acids long. The ends lost 6 bases at V and 4 bases at J; junction bases unmatched: 2. CDR1 and CDR2 (germline): MDHEN, SYDVKM. The sequenced sample was PBMCs. V and J are TRBV28 and TRBJ1-5; 8 positions agree with TRBD1. The receptor was isolated from a woman between 50 and 59 years old in good health and CMV-seropositive. CDR3 DNA: TGTGCCAGCAGATGGACAGGGAATCAGCCCCAGCATTTT. The encoded protein is CASRWTGNQPQHF.